This T cell receptor (beta chain) was captured by sequencing in a study of CD8+ T cells in alopecia areata. Study overall: Administration of oral tofacitinib to treated patients was at 5 to 10 mg twice daily.

Described treatment: oral pan-JAK inhibitor, 5-10 mg twice daily. Sequencing used cDNA as its template, made by extracting RNA and reverse transcribing it. Measured with immunoSEQ multiplex PCR; TCRdb has only the in-frame clones, and not every one. The sample shows around 210,000 clones, about 64% of them seen only once. The CDR3 extends over 14 amino acids. Trimming at V came to 6 bases and at J to 6 bases, leaving 7 bases not matched to a gene. Germline V gene data show CDR1 as MNHEY and CDR2 as SVGAGI. The rearrangement uses TRBV6-5 and TRBJ1-4, with TRBD1 matching over 7 bases. The material sequenced was CD4+ T cells sorted from blood, taken at week 4, from a patient treated with tofacitinib. The sequence was collected from a human donor with alopecia areata. The chain's CDR3 is CASSRSGTDEKLFF. CDR3 nucleotide sequence: TGTGCCAGCAGCCGATCCGGGACAGATGAAAAACTGTTTTTT.